The 21 T cell receptor beta chains listed next were all sequenced from one sample in a study of TIL therapy for anti-PD-1-resistant metastatic lung cancer. Time point defined: pre-treatment sample, taken before nivolumab and TIL therapy. The libraries were made with immunoSEQ v3. Generated by immunoSEQ multiplex PCR, the TCRdb table keeps only in-frame clones and is missing some. The sample includes under 55,000 clones, 70% to 80% of them seen just once. Specimen: blood, collected at baseline. The source of these receptors is a woman aged 30 to 85 with non-small cell lung cancer.

The chain has TRBV5-1 and TRBJ2-3; 12 positions match TRBD2. The trim removed 3 bases at V and 6 bases at J, leaving 5 bases unmatched. The germline CDR1 and CDR2 sequences are SGHRS and YFSETQ. CDR3 length equals 15 residues. The CDR3 DNA reads as TGCGCCAGCAGCTCGACTAGCGGGGGACAGGATACGCAGTATTTT. It yields the protein CASSSTSGGQDTQYF.

The chain uses TRBV9 and TRBJ2-7, with a weak D call TRBD1 (5 bases). This CDR3 has 14 amino acids. Germline values: CDR1 SGDLS, CDR2 YYNGEE. Trimming removed 0 bases from V and 7 bases from J, with 14 bases in between. CDR3 bases: TGTGCCAGCAGCGTAGGGGGCTTTGGTGGGGAGCAGTACTTC. Protein sequence: CASSVGGFGGEQYF.

The J gene is TRBJ2-7, the V gene TRBV27; weak D call: TRBD2 (6 bases). V lost 7 bases and J 0 bases, leaving 10 bases between the germline ends. Germline V gene sequence: CDR1 MNHEY, CDR2 SMNVEV (reference sequence). The CDR3 is 13 residues long. The CDR3 protein is CASIGSSSYEQYF. The CDR3 bases are TGTGCCAGCATCGGGAGCAGCTCCTACGAGCAGTACTTC.

The chain joins TRBV28 to TRBJ2-7; D might be TRBD1 (5 bases). The V end was cut by 8 bases, the J end by 0 bases, with 17 bases between. Per germline, CDR1 MDHEN and CDR2 SYDVKM. The CDR3 is 15 residues long. The CDR3 DNA sequence: TGTGCCAGCGGGCTGTCCGGAACAGGCTCCTACGAGCAGTACTTC. It codes for CASGLSGTGSYEQYF.

V gene TRBV19 combines with J gene TRBJ2-5; 9 bases agree with TRBD1. Germline CDR1 and CDR2: LNHDA and SQIVND (reference sequence). The CDR3 loop spans 14 amino acids. V was clipped by 5 bases and J by 5 bases; unmatched bases: 6. CDR3 sequence (DNA): TGTGCCAGTAGTTCAACAGGGGGCATTGAGACCCAGTACTTC. Its protein product is CASSSTGGIETQYF.

V gene TRBV4-2 combines with J gene TRBJ2-5; D remains ambiguous. Gene TRBJ2-7 matches the end of the DNA better, so the J call may be wrong. This CDR3 is built from 17 residues. Germline V lookup: CDR1 LGHNA, CDR2 YNFKEQ. CDR3 in amino acids: CASSQGRFAEGNYEQYF. The DNA for the CDR3 is TGTGCCAGCAGCCAAGGGCGTTTTGCGGAAGGGAACTACGAGCAGTACTTC.

Only one count was recorded for this clone. The genes are TRBV10-1 and TRBJ1-1; D gene ambiguous. Germline CDR1 reads WNHNN; CDR2 reads SYGVQD (reference sequence). The CDR3 is 13 amino acids. Trimming pared 6 bases from V and 1 base from J, leaving 9 bases between. CDR3 in amino acids: CASRLGPNTEAFF. The CDR3 DNA is TGCGCCAGCAGGTTAGGCCCGAACACTGAAGCTTTCTTT.

The V and J genes are TRBV7-7 and TRBJ2-5, with TRBD1 identical over 8 bases. J lost 3 bases, V lost 1 base, and 1 base had no gene match. Germline values: CDR1 SSHAT, CDR2 FNYEAQ (reference sequence). CDR3 size: 14 residues. The DNA of the CDR3 is TGTGCCAGCAGCTTAGGGACAGGGAAAGAGACCCAGTACTTC. This sequence encodes CASSLGTGKETQYF.

The chain combines TRBV9 with TRBJ2-2; 9 positions match TRBD2. Trimming took 1 base from V and 6 from J; bases not matched to a gene: 1. This CDR3 spans 14 amino acids. The germline V gene has CDR1 SGDLS and CDR2 YYNGEE. The CDR3 bases are TGTGCCAGCAGCGTAAAGCGGGAGGCCGGGGAGCTGTTTTTT. As protein: CASSVKREAGELFF.

This chain's CDR3 is CASSLSPDQPQHF. The CDR3 nucleotides read TGTGCCAGCAGCTTAAGCCCCGATCAGCCCCAGCATTTT. This chain connects TRBV11-2 to TRBJ1-5; no reliable D call. Germline assignment: CDR1 SGHAT and CDR2 FQNNGV. V was clipped by 2 bases and J by 5 bases, with 7 bases between them. The CDR3 is made up of 13 amino acids.

This chain uses TRBV11-2 with TRBJ2-1; 8 nucleotides align to TRBD2. V shed 3 bases and J 9 bases; nucleotides not matched to a gene: 7. The CDR3 is 14 residues long. Looked up from germline, CDR1 is SGHAT and CDR2 is FQNNGV. CDR3: CASSLPGGPGEQFF. As DNA, the CDR3 is TGTGCCAGCAGCTTGCCGGGGGGGCCGGGTGAGCAGTTCTTC.

The table lists this clone with a few counts. The chain employs TRBV15 and TRBJ2-1, with D perhaps matching TRBD1 (6 bases). In germline, CDR1 is LNHNV, CDR2 YYDKDF (reference sequence). V shed 0 bases and J shed 10 bases, with 25 bases lying between them. The CDR3 is 18 residues long. In DNA, the CDR3 is TGTGCCACCAGCAGAGATCGGCCGGCAGCCGGTGGGGGCCCCGAGCAGTTCTTC. It specifies CATSRDRPAAGGGPEQFF.

The chain is built from TRBV9 and TRBJ2-5; 11 positions match TRBD2. The length of the CDR3 is 15 residues. V dropped 0 bases and J dropped 5; count of bases not matched to a gene: 3. Germline V gives CDR1 SGDLS, CDR2 YYNGEE. CDR3 DNA: TGTGCCAGCAGCGTAGTCCCTAGCGGGAGGGAGACCCAGTACTTC. This encodes CASSVVPSGRETQYF.

This sequence joins TRBV6-5 and TRBJ1-1, with D maybe TRBD1 (5 bases). The ends were cut back, 6 bases at V and 11 bases at J, with 16 bases in the middle. The CDR3 length is 12 residues. CDR1 is MNHEY, CDR2 SVGAGI, per germline. Written as DNA, the CDR3 is TGTGCCAGCAGCCCTGGGGCAGGGATGGCTTTCTTT. Protein product: CASSPGAGMAFF.

This sequence joins TRBV7-8 and TRBJ1-2, with 8 bases fitting TRBD1. The CDR3 spans 14 residues. The J segment lost 5 bases and the V segment lost 5 bases, leaving 7 bases of the junction unmatched. Germline CDR1 SGHVS, CDR2 FQNEAQ. DNA for the CDR3: TGTGCCAGCAGCGCATGGACAGGGCGATATGGCTACACCTTC. Translation: CASSAWTGRYGYTF.

The chain is built from TRBV2 and TRBJ1-4; D gene unclear. Germline assignment: CDR1 SNHLY and CDR2 FYNNEI. CDR3 size: 12 residues. Trimming left V 6 bases short and J 8 bases short, with 10 bases between. The CDR3 bases are TGTGCCAGCAGGGTCCTAGGGGAAAAACTGTTTTTT. Translation gives CASRVLGEKLFF.

The chain is built from TRBV2 and TRBJ2-2; D is uncertain. CDR3 length: 15 residues. Trimming took 2 bases from V and 0 from J, leaving 7 bases between them. Germline V CDR1 and CDR2: SNHLY, FYNNEI. The CDR3 loop is CASSESGSNTGELFF. CDR3 nucleotide sequence: TGTGCCAGCAGTGAATCGGGCTCGAACACCGGGGAGCTGTTTTTT.

The gene calls are TRBV7-2 and TRBJ2-1; D uncertain. Per germline, CDR1 SGHTA and CDR2 FQGNSA. The CDR3 totals 12 residues. V lost 5 bases, J lost 4 bases, and 6 bases lay in between. The CDR3 region has the DNA TGTGCCAGCAGCATGTTTTACAATGAGCAGTTCTTC. The encoded protein is CASSMFYNEQFF.

This chain uses TRBV14 with TRBJ2-2; no firm D call. The germline V and J ends were trimmed by 1 base and 3 bases, with 12 bases remaining between them. CDR3 length: 16 residues. Germline V gene data show CDR1 as SGHDN and CDR2 as FVKESK. The CDR3 sequence: CASSQVRALHTGELFF. In DNA form, the CDR3 reads TGTGCCAGCAGCCAAGTCCGGGCCTTGCACACCGGGGAGCTGTTTTTT.

The chain couples TRBV4-1 to TRBJ2-1; D gene ambiguous. Trimming removed 4 bases from V and 6 bases from J, with 25 bases in between. Germline V gene data show CDR1 as MGHRA and CDR2 as YSYEKL. This CDR3 region has 18 residues. CDR3 region: CASSLFRVGEPKINEQFF. The DNA for the CDR3 is TGCGCCAGCAGCCTCTTTCGGGTCGGAGAACCCAAAATCAATGAGCAGTTCTTC.

The chain recombines TRBV5-1 with TRBJ2-3; a weak D match, TRBD2 (6 bases). Trimming removed 5 bases from V and 5 bases from J, with 12 bases in between. The CDR3 runs to 13 residues. Germline V gene data show CDR1 as SGHRS and CDR2 as YFSETQ. CDR3 in DNA: TGCGCCAGCAGTCTGGAGGGGCGAGATACGCAGTATTTT. It specifies CASSLEGRDTQYF. Based on the CDR3 plus reference TRBV5-1 and TRBJ2-3, the full variable domain is KAGVTQTPRYLIKTRGQQVTLSCSPISGHRSVSWYQQTPGQGLQFLFEYFSETQRNKGNFPGRFSGRQFSNSRSEMNVSTLELGDSALYLCASSLEGRDTQYFGPGTRLTVL.